Presented here are 22 T cell receptor beta chains from one specimen sequenced in a study of cytomegalovirus exposure and HLA in healthy donors. A multiplex PCR was run with 60 Vbeta primers and 13 Jbeta primers. Repertoires were generated with immunoSEQ multiplex PCR, while TCRdb's copy carries only in-frame clones and drops some. The repertoire has fewer than 250,000 clones, around 75% of them found once; the top ten carry 1.8%. The sample taken for sequencing was PBMCs. Source of these receptors: a young woman in good health and CMV-seronegative.

This rearrangement joins TRBV29-1 to TRBJ2-7, with 7 bases identical to TRBD1. CDR1 SQVTM and CDR2 ANQGSEA come from the germline V gene. The CDR3 is 13 amino acids. The CDR3 is CGIIGQAPVEQYF. CDR3 bases: TGCGGCATAATAGGACAGGCCCCCGTTGAGCAGTACTTC.

This clone was found a few times. V gene TRBV5-8 combines with J gene TRBJ2-1; D is unresolved. Germline V CDR1 and CDR2: SGHTS, YDEGEE. The CDR3 consists of 12 residues. V lost 5 bases and J lost 13, with 16 bases in between. The CDR3 sequence: CASSFLSRAQFF. In DNA, the CDR3 is TGTGCCAGCAGTTTTCTATCTAGAGCTCAGTTCTTC.

The V call is TRBV15, the J call TRBJ1-1; D is perhaps TRBD1 (5 bases). V lost 0 bases and J 4 bases, leaving 9 bases between the germline ends. The CDR3 runs to 14 residues. Germline V CDR1 and CDR2: LNHNV, YYDKDF (reference sequence). The CDR3 sequence: CATSRDRAVTEAFF. Written as DNA, the CDR3 is TGTGCCACCAGCAGAGACAGGGCGGTCACTGAAGCTTTCTTT.

The chain is built from TRBV7-3 and TRBJ1-4, with 7 bases identical to TRBD1. Germline values: CDR1 SGHTA, CDR2 FQGTGA. V lost 4 bases to trimming and J lost 3 bases; unmatched junction nucleotides: 5. CDR3 length: 15 residues. The CDR3: CASSSQTGPNEKLFF. The CDR3 bases are TGTGCCAGCAGCTCGCAGACAGGGCCTAATGAAAAACTGTTTTTT.

Here the CDR3 reads CASSRQASPETQYF. For the CDR3, the DNA is TGTGCCAGCAGCCGCCAAGCGAGCCCGGAGACCCAGTACTTC. The rearrangement uses TRBV11-2 and TRBJ2-5, with D hard to call. CDR3 length: 14 residues. Between the trimmed V and J ends, which lost 5 bases and 5 bases, there was a span of 15 bases. In germline, CDR1 is SGHAT, CDR2 FQNNGV.

The chain links TRBV9 to TRBJ1-3; no reliable D call. Germline V gene lookup returns CDR1 SGDLS and CDR2 YYNGEE. Trimming left V 1 base short and J 0 bases short, with 8 bases between. The CDR3 spans 15 residues. This CDR3 reads CASSVLAPSGNTIYF. The CDR3 nucleotides read TGTGCCAGCAGCGTATTGGCTCCCTCTGGAAACACCATATATTTT.

This clone has a handful of counts. The same CDR3 is also encoded by other DNA sequences in this sample. The chain has TRBV11-1 and TRBJ1-2; D not resolved. CDR3 size: 14 residues. CDR1 SGHAT and CDR2 FQDESV come from the germline V gene (reference sequence). Trimming left V 1 base short and J 2 bases short, with 8 bases between. DNA of the CDR3: TGTGCCAGCAGCTTAGGTCCAGGAAACTATGGCTACACCTTC. Protein product: CASSLGPGNYGYTF.

V is TRBV11-2 and J is TRBJ1-6; D remains ambiguous. In germline, CDR1 is SGHAT, CDR2 FQNNGV. This CDR3 is built from 18 residues. The ends were cut back, 4 bases at V and 0 bases at J, with 16 bases in the middle. CDR3 nucleotides: TGTGCCAGCAGCTCCCAGAACGAGGGATCCTCCTATAATTCACCCCTCCACTTT. This gives the protein CASSSQNEGSSYNSPLHF.

This clone was detected only once. The chain uses TRBV9 and TRBJ2-1; tentative D call: TRBD1 (5 bases). V was cut by 0 bases and J by 4 bases, with 17 bases left in between. The CDR3 covers 17 residues. Germline V gene sequence: CDR1 SGDLS, CDR2 YYNGEE. CDR3 DNA: TGTGCCAGCAGCGTAGGAATAGGGATAGACAGATACAATGAGCAGTTCTTC. It translates to CASSVGIGIDRYNEQFF.

The CDR3 DNA is TGTGCCAGCAGCCAGTCCGGGACAGGAGCCTACGAGCAGTACTTC. Protein product: CASSQSGTGAYEQYF. The chain employs TRBV7-6 and TRBJ2-7; 8 positions match TRBD1. Trimming took 5 bases from V and 2 from J; bases not matched to a gene: 8. CDR3 length: 15 residues. Germline-derived CDR1 and CDR2 are SGHVS and FNYEAQ.

The rearrangement links TRBV6-5 to TRBJ1-2, with a weak D call TRBD1 (6 bases). The CDR3 is 12 residues long. V was clipped by 6 bases and J by 3 bases, with 8 bases between them. CDR1 MNHEY and CDR2 SVGAGI come from the germline V gene. CDR3 DNA sequence: TGTGCCAGCAGATCAGGGGACTATGGCTACACCTTC. Amino acid sequence: CASRSGDYGYTF.

This clone was counted between two and nine times. The J gene is TRBJ2-7, the V gene TRBV2; 12 bases agree with TRBD1. The CDR3 is 14 amino acids. V lost 8 bases, J lost 6 bases, and 8 bases stayed unmatched. Germline loops: CDR1 SNHLY, CDR2 FYNNEI. CDR3 DNA sequence: TGTGCCAGCGGCACCGGGACAGGGGGCGGCGAGCAGTACTTC. It is translated as CASGTGTGGGEQYF.

The chain is built from TRBV5-4 and TRBJ1-6; a possible D gene is TRBD1 (5 bases). V dropped 4 bases and J dropped 8 bases, with 10 bases sitting between them. The CDR3 has 13 amino acids. Germline assignment: CDR1 SGHNT and CDR2 YYREEE (reference sequence). CDR3 protein: CASSPSRDSPLHF. In DNA form, the CDR3 reads TGTGCCAGCAGCCCGAGCAGGGATTCACCCCTCCACTTT.

This clone was detected only once. This chain connects TRBV2 to TRBJ2-1; D is perhaps TRBD2 (6 bases). The ends were cut back, 8 bases at V and 0 bases at J, with 11 bases in the middle. CDR3 size: 14 residues. Germline CDR1 reads SNHLY; CDR2 reads FYNNEI. CDR3 protein: CASGRGSSYNEQFF. The CDR3 bases are TGTGCCAGCGGACGGGGGAGCTCCTACAATGAGCAGTTCTTC.

The genes are TRBV5-8 and TRBJ1-2; 8 nucleotides match TRBD1. With V trimmed by 4 bases and J by 6 bases, 14 bases remained unmatched. From germline, CDR1 is SGHTS and CDR2 YDEGEE. This CDR3 comprises 16 residues. The CDR3 region has the DNA TGTGCCAGCAGCGCTCGGACAGGGAGAGTAGGGGATGGCTACACCTTC. Amino acids: CASSARTGRVGDGYTF.

The gene calls are TRBV27 and TRBJ2-1; 12 bases are a match to TRBD2. Per germline, CDR1 MNHEY and CDR2 SMNVEV (reference sequence). J gave up 4 bases and V 4 bases, and 5 bases lay outside the gene matches. The CDR3 is 16 amino acids. CDR3 in DNA: TGTGCCAGCAGTTCAAAAGGACTAGCGGGATACAATGAGCAGTTCTTC. This gives the protein CASSSKGLAGYNEQFF.

The chain carries TRBV5-1 and TRBJ2-5, with 11 bases identical to TRBD1. This CDR3 region has 15 residues. The ends lost 5 bases at V and 2 bases at J; junction bases unmatched: 5. Germline CDR1 reads SGHRS; CDR2 reads YFSETQ. The CDR3 here is CASRTGTGGQETQYF. The CDR3 DNA reads as TGCGCCAGCAGAACCGGGACAGGGGGACAAGAGACCCAGTACTTC.

The chain employs TRBV7-2 and TRBJ2-5; D perhaps matches TRBD2 (6 bases). The germline gives CDR1 SGHTA, CDR2 FQGNSA. With 6 bases removed from V and 3 bases from J, the gap between germline ends came to 17 bases. The CDR3 runs to 15 residues. The CDR3 nucleotides are TGTGCCAGCAGTAGAGCCTCCGGGGGAAAAGAGACCCAGTACTTC. Its protein is CASSRASGGKETQYF.

The J gene is TRBJ1-2, the V gene TRBV10-3; 8 bases fit TRBD1. The germline gives CDR1 ENHRY, CDR2 SYGVKD. The CDR3 contains 13 residues. V gave up 6 bases and J gave up 8 bases; unmatched junction bases: 8. CDR3 amino acids: CAISYDRGEGYTF. CDR3 in DNA: TGTGCCATCAGCTACGACAGGGGAGAGGGCTACACCTTC.

The chain combines TRBV11-2 with TRBJ2-4; D gene uncertain. The CDR3 totals 14 residues. V was clipped by 4 bases and J by 0 bases, with 7 bases between them. CDR1 is SGHAT, CDR2 FQNNGV, per germline. The CDR3 nucleotides read TGTGCCAGCAGCTCCGAGTTAGCCAAAAACATTCAGTACTTC. This codes for CASSSELAKNIQYF.

This chain joins TRBV29-1 and TRBJ2-1; 10 bases align to TRBD2. V was clipped by 7 bases and J by 2 bases; unmatched bases: 20. The CDR3 has 19 residues. The germline CDR1 and CDR2 sequences are SQVTM and ANQGSEA. The CDR3 DNA is TGCAGCGGGGACGACTTAAGCGGGGGGGCATTAGGCGCCTACAATGAGCAGTTCTTC. This sequence encodes CSGDDLSGGALGAYNEQFF.

The V gene is TRBV5-1, the J gene TRBJ2-7; 11 bases are a match to TRBD2. With 5 bases clipped from V and 7 bases from J, the junction kept 8 bases outside the gene matches. The CDR3 covers 14 residues. The V gene's germline CDR1 is SGHRS and CDR2 YFSETQ. In DNA form, the CDR3 reads TGCGCCAGCAGGGTTAGCGGGAGGGCCGAGGAGCAGTACTTC. It codes for CASRVSGRAEEQYF. Based on the CDR3 plus reference TRBV5-1 and TRBJ2-7, the full variable domain is KAGVTQTPRYLIKTRGQQVTLSCSPISGHRSVSWYQQTPGQGLQFLFEYFSETQRNKGNFPGRFSGRQFSNSRSEMNVSTLELGDSALYLCASRVSGRAEEQYFGPGTRLTVT.